The present T cell receptor (beta chain) was sequenced within a study of cytomegalovirus exposure and HLA in healthy donors. Study findings and constraints: The study found most TCR sequences rare, yet found some public TCRs in many donors. Listed as cytomegalovirus-associated were over 150 TCR beta chains. Later analysis placed DRB1 highest and HLA-C lowest in TCR association rates, which differed by HLA locus.

The primer mix had 60 Vbeta and 13 Jbeta primers. TCRdb's copy holds only in-frame clones and misses some; the assay was immunoSEQ multiplex PCR. The table records approximately 170,000 clones, about 80% of them present only once. This clone appeared a single time. The antigen is not known. The V gene's germline CDR1 is LGHNA and CDR2 YNFKEQ. Germline trimming cut 1 base from V and 7 bases from J; bases unmatched to any gene: 9. The CDR3 runs 16 residues. Sequences were obtained from PBMCs. The chain links TRBV4-2 to TRBJ2-3; 9 bases line up with TRBD1. This TCR was sampled from a man aged 18 to 29 in good health and CMV-seropositive. This CDR3 reads CASSQGAQGALHTQYF. CDR3 DNA: TGTGCCAGCAGCCAAGGAGCACAGGGGGCACTTCATACGCAGTATTTT.